Given below is one T cell receptor (beta chain) in context. The sample originates from a study of blood T cell repertoires in COVID-19. Across the study: The United States, Italy and Spain supplied acute and convalescent COVID-19 samples. The cDNA or gDNA used as material had been derived from T cells, B-cell-depleted T cells, or PBMCs.

Original processing methods: Amplification from reference gene primers served as the basis for estimated nucleated cell counts. The assay was immunoSEQ multiplex PCR, and TCRdb's table has in-frame clones only and misses some. Clone size and the V and J calls come from that table; the DNA yielded D and trimming. This table has roughly 140,000 clones, around 91% appearing once. V lost 3 bases to trimming and J lost 3 bases, with 7 bases between them. Germline assignment: CDR1 SGHTA and CDR2 FQGNSA. This CDR3 has 13 residues. This TCR was recovered from a woman in her sixties or seventies with active COVID-19. The sample taken for sequencing was peripheral blood. This chain uses TRBV7-2 with TRBJ2-3; D gene uncertain. CDR3 sequence: CASSLEKTDTQYF. The CDR3 DNA sequence: TGTGCCAGCAGCTTGGAGAAAACAGATACGCAGTATTTT.